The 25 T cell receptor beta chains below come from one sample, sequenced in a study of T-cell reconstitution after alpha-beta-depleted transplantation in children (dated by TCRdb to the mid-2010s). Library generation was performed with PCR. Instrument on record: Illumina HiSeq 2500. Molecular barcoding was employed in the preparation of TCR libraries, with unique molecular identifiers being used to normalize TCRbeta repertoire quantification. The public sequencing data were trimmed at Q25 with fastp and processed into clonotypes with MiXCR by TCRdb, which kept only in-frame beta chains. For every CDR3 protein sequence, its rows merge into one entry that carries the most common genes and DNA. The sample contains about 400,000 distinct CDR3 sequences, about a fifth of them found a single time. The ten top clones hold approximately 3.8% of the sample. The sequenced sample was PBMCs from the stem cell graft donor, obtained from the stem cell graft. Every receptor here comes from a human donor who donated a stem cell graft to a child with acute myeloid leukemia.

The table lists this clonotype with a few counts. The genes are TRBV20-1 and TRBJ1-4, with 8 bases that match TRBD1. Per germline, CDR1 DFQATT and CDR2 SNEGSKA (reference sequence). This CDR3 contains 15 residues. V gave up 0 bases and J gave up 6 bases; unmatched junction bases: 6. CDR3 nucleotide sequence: TGCAGTGCTAGAGATCTCCAGGGGGCGGATGAAAAACTGTTTTTT. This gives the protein CSARDLQGADEKLFF.

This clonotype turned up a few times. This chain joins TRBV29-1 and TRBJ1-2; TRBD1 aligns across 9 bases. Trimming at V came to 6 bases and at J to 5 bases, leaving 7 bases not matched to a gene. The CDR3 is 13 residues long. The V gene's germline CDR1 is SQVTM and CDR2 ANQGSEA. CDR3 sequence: CSVMTGGLYGYTF. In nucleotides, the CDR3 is TGCAGCGTGATGACAGGGGGTTTATATGGCTACACCTTC.

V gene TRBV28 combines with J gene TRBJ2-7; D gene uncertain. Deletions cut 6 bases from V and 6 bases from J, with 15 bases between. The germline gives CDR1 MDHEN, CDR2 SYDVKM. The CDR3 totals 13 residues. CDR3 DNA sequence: TGTGCCAGCAGCCCCCTTTTGGCCGGCGAGCAGTACTTC. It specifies CASSPLLAGEQYF.

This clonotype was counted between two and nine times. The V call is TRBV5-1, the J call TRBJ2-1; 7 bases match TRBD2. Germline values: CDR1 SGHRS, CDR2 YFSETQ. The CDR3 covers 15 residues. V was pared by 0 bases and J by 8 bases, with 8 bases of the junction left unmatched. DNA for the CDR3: TGCGCCAGCAGCTTGGATGGCGGGAGAGACTATGAGCAGTTCTTC. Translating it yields CASSLDGGRDYEQFF.

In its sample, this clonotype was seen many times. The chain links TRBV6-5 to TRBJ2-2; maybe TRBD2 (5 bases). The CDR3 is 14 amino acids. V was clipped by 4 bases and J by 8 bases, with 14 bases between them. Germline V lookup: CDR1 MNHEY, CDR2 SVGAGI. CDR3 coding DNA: TGTGCCAGCAGTTCGGACTGGACTGCAGGGGAGCTGTTTTTT. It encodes CASSSDWTAGELFF.

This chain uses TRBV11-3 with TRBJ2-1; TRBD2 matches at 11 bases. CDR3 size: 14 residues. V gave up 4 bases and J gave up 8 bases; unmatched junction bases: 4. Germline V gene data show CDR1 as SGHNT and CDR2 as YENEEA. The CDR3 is CASSSLAGGHEQFF. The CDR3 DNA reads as TGTGCCAGCAGCTCCTTAGCGGGAGGGCATGAGCAGTTCTTC.

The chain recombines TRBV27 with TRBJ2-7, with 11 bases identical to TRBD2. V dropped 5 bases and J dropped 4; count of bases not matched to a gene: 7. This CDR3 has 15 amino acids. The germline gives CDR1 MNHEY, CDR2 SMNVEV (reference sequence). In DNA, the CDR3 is TGTGCCAGCAGTGGCACTAGCGGGAGATGGTACGAGCAGTACTTC. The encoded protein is CASSGTSGRWYEQYF.

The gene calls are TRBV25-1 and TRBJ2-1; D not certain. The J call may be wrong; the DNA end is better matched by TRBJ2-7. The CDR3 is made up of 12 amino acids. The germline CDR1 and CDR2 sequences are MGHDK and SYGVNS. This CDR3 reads CASSETPNEQYF. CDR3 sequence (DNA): TGTGCCAGCAGTGAGACTCCAAATGAGCAGTACTTC.

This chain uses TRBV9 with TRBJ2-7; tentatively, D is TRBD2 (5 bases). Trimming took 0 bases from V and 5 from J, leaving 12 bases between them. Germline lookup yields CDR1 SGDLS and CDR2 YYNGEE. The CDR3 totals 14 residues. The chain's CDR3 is CASSVEGRRDEQYF. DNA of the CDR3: TGTGCCAGCAGCGTAGAAGGGAGAAGAGACGAGCAGTACTTC.

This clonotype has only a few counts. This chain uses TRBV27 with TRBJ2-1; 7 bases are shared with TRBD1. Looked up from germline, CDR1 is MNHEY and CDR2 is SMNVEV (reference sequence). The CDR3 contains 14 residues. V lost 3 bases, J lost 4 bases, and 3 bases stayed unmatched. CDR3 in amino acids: CASSFGTAYNEQFF. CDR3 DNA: TGTGCCAGCAGTTTTGGGACAGCTTACAATGAGCAGTTCTTC.

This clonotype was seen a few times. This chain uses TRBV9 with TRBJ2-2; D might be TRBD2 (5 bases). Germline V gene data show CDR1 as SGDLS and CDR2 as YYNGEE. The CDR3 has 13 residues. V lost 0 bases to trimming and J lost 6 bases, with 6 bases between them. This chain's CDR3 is CASSVGGPGELFF. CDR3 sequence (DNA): TGTGCCAGCAGCGTAGGCGGGCCCGGGGAGCTGTTTTTT. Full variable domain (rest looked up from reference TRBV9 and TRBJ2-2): DSGVTQTPKHLITATGQRVTLRCSPRSGDLSVYWYQQSLDQGLQFLIQYYNGEERAKGNILERFSAQQFPDLHSELNLSSLELGDSALYFCASSVGGPGELFFGEGSRLTVL.

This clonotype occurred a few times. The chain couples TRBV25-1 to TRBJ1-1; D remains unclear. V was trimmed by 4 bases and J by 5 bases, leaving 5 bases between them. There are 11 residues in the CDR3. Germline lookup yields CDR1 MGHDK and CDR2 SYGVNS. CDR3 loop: CASSAGTEAFF. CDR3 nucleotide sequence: TGTGCCAGCAGTGCGGGGACTGAAGCTTTCTTT.

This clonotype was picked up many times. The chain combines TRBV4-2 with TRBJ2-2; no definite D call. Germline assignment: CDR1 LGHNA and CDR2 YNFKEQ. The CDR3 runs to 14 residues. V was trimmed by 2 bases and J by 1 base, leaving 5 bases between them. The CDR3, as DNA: TGTGCCAGCAGCCAATCTTGGAACACCGGGGAGCTGTTTTTT. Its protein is CASSQSWNTGELFF.

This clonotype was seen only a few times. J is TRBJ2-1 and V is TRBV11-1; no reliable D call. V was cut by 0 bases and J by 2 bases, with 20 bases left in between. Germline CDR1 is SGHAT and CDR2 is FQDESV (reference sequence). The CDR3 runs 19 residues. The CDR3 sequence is CASSLALQHSRLPYNEQFF. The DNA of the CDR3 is TGTGCCAGCAGCTTAGCCCTCCAACATTCCCGTTTACCCTACAATGAGCAGTTCTTC.

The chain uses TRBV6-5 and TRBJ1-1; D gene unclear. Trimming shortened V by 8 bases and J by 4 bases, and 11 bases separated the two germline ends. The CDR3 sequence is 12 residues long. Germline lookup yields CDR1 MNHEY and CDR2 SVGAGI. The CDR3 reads CASRVGSTEAFF. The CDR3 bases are TGTGCCAGCCGGGTTGGGAGCACTGAAGCTTTCTTT.

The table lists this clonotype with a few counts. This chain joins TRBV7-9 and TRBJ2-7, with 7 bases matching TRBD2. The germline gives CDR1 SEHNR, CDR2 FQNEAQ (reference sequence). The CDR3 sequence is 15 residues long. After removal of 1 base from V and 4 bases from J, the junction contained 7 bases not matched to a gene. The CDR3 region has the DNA TGTGCCAGCAGCTTAGGCGGGAGTGGTATATACGAGCAGTACTTC. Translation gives CASSLGGSGIYEQYF.

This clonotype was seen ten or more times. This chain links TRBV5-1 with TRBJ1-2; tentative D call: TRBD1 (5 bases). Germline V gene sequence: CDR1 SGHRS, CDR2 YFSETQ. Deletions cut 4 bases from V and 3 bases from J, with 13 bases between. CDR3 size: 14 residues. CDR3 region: CASSASGTDYGYTF. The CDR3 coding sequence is TGCGCCAGCAGCGCCTCCGGGACGGACTATGGCTACACCTTC.

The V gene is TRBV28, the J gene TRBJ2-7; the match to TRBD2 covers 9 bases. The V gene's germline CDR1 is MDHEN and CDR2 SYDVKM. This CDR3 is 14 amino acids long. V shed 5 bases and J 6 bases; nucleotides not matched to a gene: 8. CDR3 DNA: TGTGCCAGCAGTCCCCTAGCGGGATTAAGCGAGCAGTACTTC. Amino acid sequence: CASSPLAGLSEQYF.

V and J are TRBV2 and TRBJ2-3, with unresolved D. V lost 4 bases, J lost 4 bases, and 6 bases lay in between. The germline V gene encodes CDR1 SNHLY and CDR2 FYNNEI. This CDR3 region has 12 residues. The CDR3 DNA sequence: TGTGCCAGCAGTGTATTCGCAGATACGCAGTATTTT. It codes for CASSVFADTQYF.

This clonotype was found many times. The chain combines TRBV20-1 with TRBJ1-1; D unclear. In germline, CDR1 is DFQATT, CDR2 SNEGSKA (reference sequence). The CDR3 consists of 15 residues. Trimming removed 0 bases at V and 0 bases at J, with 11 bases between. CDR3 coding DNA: TGCAGTGCTAGAGATCTAAGGAAACTGAACACTGAAGCTTTCTTT. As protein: CSARDLRKLNTEAFF.

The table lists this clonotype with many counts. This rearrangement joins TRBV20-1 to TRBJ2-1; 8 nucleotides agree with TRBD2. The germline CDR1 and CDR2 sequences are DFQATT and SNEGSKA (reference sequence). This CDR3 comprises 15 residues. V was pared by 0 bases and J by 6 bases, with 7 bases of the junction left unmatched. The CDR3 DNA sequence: TGCAGTGCTAGAGATATGAGCGGGAGTCGCAATGAGCAGTTCTTC. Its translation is CSARDMSGSRNEQFF.

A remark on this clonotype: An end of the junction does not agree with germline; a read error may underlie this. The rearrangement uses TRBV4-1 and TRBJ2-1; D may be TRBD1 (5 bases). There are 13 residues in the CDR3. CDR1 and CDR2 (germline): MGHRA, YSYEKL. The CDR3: CASSQQGYNEEFF. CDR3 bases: TGCGCCAGCAGCCAACAGGGCTACAATGAGGAGTTCTTC.

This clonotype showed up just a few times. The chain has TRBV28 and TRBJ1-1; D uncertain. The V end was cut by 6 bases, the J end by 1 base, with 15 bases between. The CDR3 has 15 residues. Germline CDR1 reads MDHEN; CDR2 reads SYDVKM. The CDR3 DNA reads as TGTGCCAGCAGCCCGGTTTTCCTTAGGAACACTGAAGCTTTCTTT. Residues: CASSPVFLRNTEAFF.

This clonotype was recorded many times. The CDR3 DNA reads as TGTGCCAGCAGCTTGTGGGGCCTGCGGGCCACCTCCTACGAGCAGTACTTC. Encoded protein: CASSLWGLRATSYEQYF. The rearrangement uses TRBV5-6 and TRBJ2-7; D possibly matches TRBD1 or TRBD2 (5 bases each). Trimming removed 1 base from V and 0 bases from J, with 17 bases in between. Germline CDR1 and CDR2: SGHDT and YYEEEE. The CDR3 sequence is 17 residues long. The complete variable domain, with remaining parts taken from reference TRBV5-6 and TRBJ2-7, reads DAGVTQSPTHLIKTRGQQVTLRCSPKSGHDTVSWYQQALGQGPQFIFQYYEEEERQRGNFPDRFSGHQFPNYSSELNVNALLLGDSALYLCASSLWGLRATSYEQYFGPGTRLTVT.

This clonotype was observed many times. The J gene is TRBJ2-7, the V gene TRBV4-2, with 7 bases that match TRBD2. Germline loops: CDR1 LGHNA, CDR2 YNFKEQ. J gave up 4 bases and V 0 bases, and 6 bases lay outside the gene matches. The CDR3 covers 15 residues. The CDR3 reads CASSQDFSGRYEQYF. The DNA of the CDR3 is TGTGCCAGCAGCCAAGACTTTAGCGGGCGGTACGAGCAGTACTTC.